The entry that follows covers one TCR beta chain sequence. Its antigen is not identified. The CDR3 runs to 17 residues. Per the germline V gene, CDR1 is SEHNR and CDR2 is FQNEAQ (reference sequence). V was shortened by 2 bases and J by 0 bases, with 14 bases between the two germline ends. The data stem from a study of T cell responses to AZD1222 COVID-19 vaccine. Study outcomes and limitations: Spike-specific TCR breadth and depth both grew after two AZD1222 doses. Baseline serostatus was positive in only six AZD1222 recipients. Clonal diversity may have been underestimated in mostly white British donors. Reportedly, close to half of spike-specific TCRs are directed against unmutated variant regions.

The protocol was immunoSEQ multiplex PCR, while the TCRdb copy is restricted to in-frame clones and leaves out a portion. The sample lists about 79,000 clones, roughly four fifths occurring once. The V gene is TRBV7-9, the J gene TRBJ2-1; no definite D call. This clonotype was sampled from an adult who received the AZD1222 COVID-19 vaccine. The sequenced sample was peripheral blood, obtained 28 days after the second AZD1222 dose. The CDR3: CASSLLRTQSSYNEQFF. The CDR3 region has the DNA TGTGCCAGCAGCTTACTCAGGACCCAGAGCTCCTACAATGAGCAGTTCTTC. Full variable domain (rest looked up from reference TRBV7-9 and TRBJ2-1): DTGVSQNPRHKITKRGQNVTFRCDPISEHNRLYWYRQTLGQGPEFLTYFQNEAQLEKSRLLSDRFSAERPKGSFSTLEIQRTEQGDSAMYLCASSLLRTQSSYNEQFFGPGTRLTVL.